This TCR beta chain was retrieved from a study of cytomegalovirus exposure and HLA in healthy donors. The table lists this clone with a count of one. Its specificity is not known. The assay was immunoSEQ multiplex PCR, and TCRdb's table has in-frame clones only and misses some. The repertoire holds more than 250,000 clones, with about 85% as singletons. The study, taken as a whole, reports: The study labeled 164 TCR beta chains cytomegalovirus-associated. In vitro confirmation showed three CMV-associated chains to be CMV antigen specific.

Sequenced sample: PBMCs. This TCR came from a woman in her twenties or thirties in good health and CMV-seropositive.

CDR3 bases: TGTGCCAGCAGCTGGACAGGGGGCGGTGAAGCTTTCTTT. Translating gives CASSWTGGGEAFF. The genes are TRBV11-1 and TRBJ1-1; 11 positions match TRBD1. The CDR3 is 13 residues long. CDR1 is SGHAT, CDR2 FQDESV, per germline (reference sequence). With V trimmed by 4 bases and J by 7 bases, 2 bases remained unmatched.